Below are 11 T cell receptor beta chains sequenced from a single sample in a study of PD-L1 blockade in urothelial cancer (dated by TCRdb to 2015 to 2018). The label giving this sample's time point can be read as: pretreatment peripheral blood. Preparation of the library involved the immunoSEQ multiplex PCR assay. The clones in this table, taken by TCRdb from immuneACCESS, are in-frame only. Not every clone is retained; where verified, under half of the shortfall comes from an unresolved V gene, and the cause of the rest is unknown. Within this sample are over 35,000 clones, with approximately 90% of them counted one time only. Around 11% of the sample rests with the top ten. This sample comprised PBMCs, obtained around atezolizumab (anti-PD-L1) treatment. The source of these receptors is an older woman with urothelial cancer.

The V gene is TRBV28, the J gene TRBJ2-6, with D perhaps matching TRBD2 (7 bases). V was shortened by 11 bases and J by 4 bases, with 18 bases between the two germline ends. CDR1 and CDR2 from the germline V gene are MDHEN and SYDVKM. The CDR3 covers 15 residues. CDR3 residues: CASAAPGGGANVLTF. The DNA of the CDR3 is TGTGCCTCGGCGGCCCCGGGGGGCGGGGCCAACGTCCTGACTTTC. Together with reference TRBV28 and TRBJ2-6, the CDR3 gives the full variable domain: DVKVTQSSRYLVKRTGEKVFLECVQDMDHENMFWYRQDPGLGLRLIYFSYDVKMKEKGDIPEGYSVSREKKERFSLILESASTNQTSMYLCASAAPGGGANVLTFGAGSRLTVL.

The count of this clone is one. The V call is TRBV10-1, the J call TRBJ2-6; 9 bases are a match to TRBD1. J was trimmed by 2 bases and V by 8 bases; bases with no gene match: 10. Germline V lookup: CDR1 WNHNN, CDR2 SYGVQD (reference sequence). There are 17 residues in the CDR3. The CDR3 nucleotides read TGCGCCAGCCCACCGGGACAGGGACTTCCTGGGGCCAACGTCCTGACTTTC. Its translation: CASPPGQGLPGANVLTF.

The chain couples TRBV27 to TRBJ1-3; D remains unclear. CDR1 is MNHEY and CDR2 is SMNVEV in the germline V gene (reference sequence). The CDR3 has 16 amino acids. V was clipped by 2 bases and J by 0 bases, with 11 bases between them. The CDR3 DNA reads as TGTGCCAGCAGTTTAGGAGGTCTCCTCTCTGGAAACACCATATATTTT. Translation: CASSLGGLLSGNTIYF.

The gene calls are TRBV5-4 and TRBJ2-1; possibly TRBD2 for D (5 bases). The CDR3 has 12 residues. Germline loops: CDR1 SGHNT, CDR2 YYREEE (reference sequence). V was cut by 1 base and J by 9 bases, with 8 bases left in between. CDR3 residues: CASSLSLGEQFF. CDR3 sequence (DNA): TGTGCCAGCAGCTTGTCACTAGGTGAGCAGTTCTTC.

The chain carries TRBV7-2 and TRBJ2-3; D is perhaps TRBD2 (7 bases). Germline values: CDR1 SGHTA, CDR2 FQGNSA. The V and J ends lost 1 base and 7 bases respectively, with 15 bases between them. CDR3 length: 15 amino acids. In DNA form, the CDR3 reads TGTGCCAGCAGCTTAGTCATGCGGGGGCGAAATACGCAGTATTTT. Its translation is CASSLVMRGRNTQYF. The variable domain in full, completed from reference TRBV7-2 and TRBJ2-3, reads GAGVSQSPSNKVTEKGKDVELRCDPISGHTALYWYRQSLGQGLEFLIYFQGNSAPDKSGLPSDRFSAERTGGSVSTLTIQRTQQEDSAVYLCASSLVMRGRNTQYFGPGTRLTVL.

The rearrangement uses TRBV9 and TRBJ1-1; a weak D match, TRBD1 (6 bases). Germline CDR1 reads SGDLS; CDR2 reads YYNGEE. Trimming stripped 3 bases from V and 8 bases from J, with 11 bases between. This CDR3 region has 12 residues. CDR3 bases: TGTGCCAGCAGCGGCAGGGGTGGGGAAGCTTTCTTT. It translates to CASSGRGGEAFF.

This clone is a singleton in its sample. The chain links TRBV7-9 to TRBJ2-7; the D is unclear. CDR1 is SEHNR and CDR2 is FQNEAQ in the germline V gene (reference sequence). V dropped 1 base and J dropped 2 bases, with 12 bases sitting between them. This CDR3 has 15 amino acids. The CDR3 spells CASSLGRLPPYEQYF. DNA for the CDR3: TGTGCCAGCAGCTTAGGGAGACTGCCCCCCTACGAGCAGTACTTC.

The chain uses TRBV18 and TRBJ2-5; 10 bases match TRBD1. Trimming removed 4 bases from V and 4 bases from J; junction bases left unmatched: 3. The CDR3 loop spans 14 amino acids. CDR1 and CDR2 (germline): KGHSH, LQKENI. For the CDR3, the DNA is TGTGCCAGCTCACGGGACAGGGGAGGAGAGACCCAGTACTTC. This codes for CASSRDRGGETQYF.

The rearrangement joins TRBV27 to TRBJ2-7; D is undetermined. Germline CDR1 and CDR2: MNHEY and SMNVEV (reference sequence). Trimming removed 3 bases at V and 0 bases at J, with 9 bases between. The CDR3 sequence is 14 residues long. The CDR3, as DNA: TGTGCCAGCAGTTTTTCGTCTTACTCCTACGAGCAGTACTTC. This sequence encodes CASSFSSYSYEQYF.

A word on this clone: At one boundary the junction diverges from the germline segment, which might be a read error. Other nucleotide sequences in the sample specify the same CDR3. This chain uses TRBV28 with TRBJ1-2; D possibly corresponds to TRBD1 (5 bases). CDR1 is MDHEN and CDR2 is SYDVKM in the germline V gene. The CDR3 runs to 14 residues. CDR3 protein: CAILPGGSAYGYTF. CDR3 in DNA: TGCGCCATCCTGCCTGGGGGGTCGGCCTATGGCTACACCTTC.

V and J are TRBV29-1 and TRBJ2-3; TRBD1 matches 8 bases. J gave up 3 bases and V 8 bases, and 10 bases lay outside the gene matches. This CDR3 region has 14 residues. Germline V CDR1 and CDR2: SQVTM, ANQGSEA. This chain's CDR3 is CSFTPGQVTDTQYF. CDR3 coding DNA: TGCAGCTTCACTCCGGGACAGGTAACAGATACGCAGTATTTT.